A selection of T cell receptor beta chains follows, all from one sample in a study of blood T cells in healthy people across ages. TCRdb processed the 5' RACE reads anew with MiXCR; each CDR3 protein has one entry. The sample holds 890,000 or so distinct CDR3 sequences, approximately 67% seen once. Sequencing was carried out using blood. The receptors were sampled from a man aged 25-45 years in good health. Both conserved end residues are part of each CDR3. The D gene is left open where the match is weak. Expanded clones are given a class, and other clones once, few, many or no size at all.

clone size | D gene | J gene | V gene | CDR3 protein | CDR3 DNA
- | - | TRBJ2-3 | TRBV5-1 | CASSPWDWGTDTQYF | TGCGCCAGCAGCCCGTGGGACTGGGGCACAGATACGCAGTATTTT
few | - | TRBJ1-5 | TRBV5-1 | CASSLGWDQPQHF | TGTGCCAGCAGCTTGGGATGGGATCAGCCCCAGCATTTT
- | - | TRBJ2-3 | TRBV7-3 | CASSLTLAATDTQYF | TGTGCCAGCAGCTTAACCCTAGCTGCCACAGATACGCAGTATTTT
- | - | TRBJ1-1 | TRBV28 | CASRPTHRQSVAFF | TGTGCCAGCAGGCCTACCCATCGACAGTCGGTAGCTTTCTTT
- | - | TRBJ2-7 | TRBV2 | CASKGLQNSYEQYF | TGTGCCAGCAAAGGGCTTCAAAACTCCTACGAGCAGTACTTC
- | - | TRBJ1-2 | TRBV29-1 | CSVGPGRLVYGYTF | TGCAGCGTTGGACCAGGACGACTGGTCTATGGCTACACCTTC
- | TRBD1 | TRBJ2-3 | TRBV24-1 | CATSPVSRTGATDTQYF | TGTGCCACCAGCCCCGTCTCACGGACAGGGGCAACAGATACGCAGTATTTT
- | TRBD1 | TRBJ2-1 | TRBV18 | CASSPGDRAYNEQFF | TGTGCCAGCTCACCAGGGGACAGGGCCTACAATGAGCAGTTCTTC
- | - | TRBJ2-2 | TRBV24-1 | CATSDSTVTNTGELFF | TGTGCCACCAGTGATTCGACAGTAACCAACACCGGGGAGCTGTTTTTT
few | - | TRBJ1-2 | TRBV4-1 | CASSQDPGHRASVYGYTF | TGCGCCAGCAGCCAAGATCCGGGGCATCGGGCCTCCGTCTATGGCTACACCTTC
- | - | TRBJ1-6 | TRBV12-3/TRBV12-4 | CASSSQNAPLHF | TGTGCCAGCAGTTCTCAGAATGCACCCCTCCACTTT
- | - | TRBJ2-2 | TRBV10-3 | CAISEAWDTGELFF | TGTGCCATCAGTGAGGCCTGGGACACCGGGGAGCTGTTTTTT
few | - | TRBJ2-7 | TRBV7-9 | CASSLAQSRVEQYF | TGTGCCAGCAGCTTAGCCCAATCCCGGGTCGAGCAGTACTTC
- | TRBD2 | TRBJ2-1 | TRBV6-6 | CASTASGGATEQFF | TGTGCCAGCACCGCTAGCGGGGGGGCCACTGAGCAGTTCTTC
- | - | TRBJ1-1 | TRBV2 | CASQGDNTEAFF | TGTGCCAGCCAGGGAGACAACACTGAAGCTTTCTTT
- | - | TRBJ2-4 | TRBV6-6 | CASSLRPKPWEFYIQYF | TGTGCCAGCAGCCTACGGCCAAAACCATGGGAATTTTACATTCAGTACTTC
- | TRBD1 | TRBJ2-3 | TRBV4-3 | CASSQNTPGQGSPDTQYF | TGCGCCAGCAGCCAGAATACACCGGGACAGGGGAGTCCAGATACGCAGTATTTT
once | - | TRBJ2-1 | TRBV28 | CASSSPGSGNNEQFF | TGTGCCAGCAGTTCGCCGGGGTCGGGGAACAATGAGCAGTTCTTC
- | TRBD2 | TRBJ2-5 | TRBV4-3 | CASSQDLRPLAGGRVLRETQYF | TGCGCCAGCAGCCAAGATCTTCGGCCGCTAGCGGGGGGCAGGGTTCTCCGAGAGACCCAGTACTTC
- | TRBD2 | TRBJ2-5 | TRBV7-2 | CASSTRTSGGAGETQYF | TGTGCCAGCAGCACCAGGACTAGCGGGGGGGCAGGGGAGACCCAGTACTTC
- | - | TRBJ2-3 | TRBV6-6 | CASSYFGPNTDTQYF | TGTGCCAGCAGTTACTTCGGACCGAACACAGATACGCAGTATTTT
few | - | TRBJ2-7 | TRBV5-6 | CASSPDGTISYEQYF | TGTGCCAGCAGCCCCGACGGAACCATCTCCTACGAGCAGTACTTC
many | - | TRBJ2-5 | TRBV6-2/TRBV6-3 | CARQSCQETQYF | TGTGCCAGACAGTCCTGCCAAGAGACCCAGTACTTC
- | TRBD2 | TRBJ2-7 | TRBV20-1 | CSATRLAGAYEQYF | TGCAGTGCTACCCGTCTAGCGGGGGCCTACGAGCAGTACTTC
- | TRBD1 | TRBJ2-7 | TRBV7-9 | CARGQGAYEQYF | TGTGCCAGGGGACAGGGGGCCTACGAGCAGTACTTC
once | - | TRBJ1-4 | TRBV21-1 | CASSNREKLFF | TGTGCCAGCAGCAATAGGGAAAAACTGTTTTTT
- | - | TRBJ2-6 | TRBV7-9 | CASSLATGTSGANVLTF | TGTGCCAGCAGCTTAGCGACGGGTACCTCTGGGGCCAACGTCCTGACTTTC
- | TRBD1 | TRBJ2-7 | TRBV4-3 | CASSQSLPGQGPPYEQYF | TGCGCCAGCAGCCAATCATTACCGGGACAGGGCCCTCCCTACGAGCAGTACTTC
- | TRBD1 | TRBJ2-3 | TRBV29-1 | CSAEGTVGTDTQYF | TGCAGCGCAGAAGGGACAGTTGGCACAGATACGCAGTATTTT
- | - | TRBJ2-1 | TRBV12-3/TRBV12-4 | CASSFLEGYNEQFF | TGTGCCAGCAGTTTTTTGGAGGGATACAATGAGCAGTTCTTC
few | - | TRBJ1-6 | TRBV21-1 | CASSKGPVWARNSPLHF | TGTGCCAGCAGCAAAGGCCCCGTTTGGGCGCGTAATTCACCCCTCCACTTT
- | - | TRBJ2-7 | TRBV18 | CASSPYGGNYFPYEQYF | TGTGCCAGCTCACCGTATGGGGGAAACTATTTCCCCTACGAGCAGTACTTC
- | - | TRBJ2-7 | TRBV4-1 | CASSQALQDPTSYEQYF | TGCGCCAGCAGCCAAGCATTACAGGACCCAACGTCCTACGAGCAGTACTTC
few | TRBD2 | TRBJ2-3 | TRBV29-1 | CSVPGLAGTDTQYF | TGCAGCGTCCCGGGACTAGCGGGCACAGATACGCAGTATTTT
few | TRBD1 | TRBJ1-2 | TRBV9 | CASSGTGTGYGYTF | TGTGCCAGCAGCGGAACCGGGACAGGCTATGGCTACACCTTC
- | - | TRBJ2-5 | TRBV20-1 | CSATDQAEETQYF | TGCAGTGCTACCGATCAGGCCGAAGAGACCCAGTACTTC
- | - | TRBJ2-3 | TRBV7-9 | CASTLGRGVTDTQYF | TGTGCCAGCACCTTGGGAAGGGGGGTTACAGATACGCAGTATTTT
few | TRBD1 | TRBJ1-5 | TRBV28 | CASMRTGLNQPQHF | TGTGCCAGCATGAGGACAGGGCTAAATCAGCCCCAGCATTTT
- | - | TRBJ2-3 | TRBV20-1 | CSAETSAYTDTQYF | TGCAGTGCGGAGACAAGCGCATACACAGATACGCAGTATTTT
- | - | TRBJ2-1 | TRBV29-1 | CSVERGSGGRGEQFF | TGCAGCGTTGAAAGAGGGTCAGGGGGGCGCGGTGAGCAGTTCTTC
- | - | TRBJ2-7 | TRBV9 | CASSVAPQARYEQYF | TGTGCCAGCAGCGTAGCGCCCCAGGCCCGGTACGAGCAGTACTTC
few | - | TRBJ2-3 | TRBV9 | CASSVGTVTDTQYF | TGTGCCAGCAGCGTTGGGACCGTCACAGATACGCAGTATTTT
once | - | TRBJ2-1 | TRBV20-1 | CSARDPGGHYREQFF | TGCAGTGCTAGAGACCCCGGGGGGCACTACCGTGAGCAGTTCTTC
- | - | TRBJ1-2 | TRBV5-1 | CASSFQVANYGYTF | TGCGCCAGCAGCTTTCAGGTAGCTAACTATGGCTACACCTTC
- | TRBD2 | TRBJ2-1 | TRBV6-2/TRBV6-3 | CASRMTSGGYNEQFF | TGTGCCAGCAGGATGACTAGCGGGGGGTACAATGAGCAGTTCTTC